These T cell receptor beta chains were read from a single sample in a study of OX40 agonist ivuxolimab in advanced cancers. Some clones are missing from TCRdb's copy, which holds only in-frame ones; the method was immunoSEQ multiplex PCR. The data show approximately 58,000 clones, 81% seen once. The specimen was CD4+ or CD8+ T cells sorted from blood, collected in a trial of the OX40 agonist ivuxolimab. All receptors derive from an adult with an advanced solid tumor such as melanoma, head and neck, liver or kidney cancer. Both conserved end residues are part of each CDR3. D genes are given only for firm matches. Where a row states a size, it is once, few, many or the class of an expanded clone; other rows omit it.

J gene	V gene	clone size	D gene	CDR3 DNA	CDR3 protein
TRBJ1-1	TRBV29-1	NA	TRBD1	TGCAGCGTTGAGAGGGGGCTCAACACTGAAGCTTTCTTT	CSVERGLNTEAFF
TRBJ1-1	TRBV7-9	NA	NA	TGTGCCAGCATCTCCCGGCGGGGGAACACTGAAGCTTTCTTT	CASISRRGNTEAFF
TRBJ1-1	TRBV5-4	NA	TRBD1	TGTGCCAGCAGCTTGGCGGTGAACAGGGGGCTGAACACTGAAGCTTTCTTT	CASSLAVNRGLNTEAFF
TRBJ2-3	TRBV5-1	NA	NA	TGCGCCAGCAGCGTCCTCGGGACTAGCACAGATACGCAGTATTTT	CASSVLGTSTDTQYF
TRBJ1-1	TRBV5-1	NA	NA	TGCGCCAGCAGCTCAGACCTAAACACTGAAGCTTTCTTT	CASSSDLNTEAFF
TRBJ1-1	TRBV18	NA	NA	TGTGCCAGCTCACCATTGGACGGTTACACTGAAGCTTTCTTT	CASSPLDGYTEAFF
TRBJ2-1	TRBV6-5	once	TRBD2	TGTGCCAGCAGTCTTAGCGGGGGGTTCAATGAGCAGTTCTTC	CASSLSGGFNEQFF
TRBJ2-1	TRBV11-3	NA	TRBD2	TGTGCCAGCAGCTTCGCTAGCGGGGCCTCCTACAATGAGCAGTTCTTC	CASSFASGASYNEQFF
TRBJ1-2	TRBV19	NA	TRBD1	TGTGCCAGTAGCCATACAGGGGTTGGCTATGGCTACACCTTC	CASSHTGVGYGYTF
TRBJ1-1	TRBV5-1	few	NA	TGCGCCAGCAGCTTGAGGTCGGAGAACACTGAAGCTTTCTTT	CASSLRSENTEAFF
TRBJ2-7	TRBV10-3	NA	TRBD2	TGTGCCATCAGTGGTAGCGGGGGGTCCGCCTACGAGCAGTACTTC	CAISGSGGSAYEQYF
TRBJ1-1	TRBV6-1	NA	TRBD1	TGTGCCAGCAGTGAAGCGAGGCAGGGGGCTGAAGCTTTCTTT	CASSEARQGAEAFF
TRBJ2-7	TRBV20-1	once	NA	TGCAGTGCTAGTCAAGGACAGGAGCAGTACTTC	CSASQGQEQYF
TRBJ2-2	TRBV30	once	TRBD2	TGTGCCTGGAAGAGCTCGCTAGCGGGGGCCGAAACCGGGGAGCTGTTTTTT	CAWKSSLAGAETGELFF
TRBJ1-1	TRBV5-4	NA	TRBD1	TGTGCCAGCAGCTTGGAGGGGGCGAGGAACACTGAAGCTTTCTTT	CASSLEGARNTEAFF
TRBJ2-7	TRBV10-3	NA	TRBD2	TGTGCCATCAAGGGGACTAGCGGGGGGATTTCCTACGAGCAGTACTTC	CAIKGTSGGISYEQYF
TRBJ2-2	TRBV9	NA	TRBD2	TGTGCCAGCAGCCCCCGGGACTACGACACCGGGGAGCTGTTTTTT	CASSPRDYDTGELFF
TRBJ2-1	TRBV10-1	NA	TRBD1	TGCGCCAGCAGTGAGGAAGGGACAGGCTACAATGAGCAGTTCTTC	CASSEEGTGYNEQFF
TRBJ1-1	TRBV6-1	NA	NA	TGTGCCAGCAAGTTAGGGGAAACTGAAGCTTTCTTT	CASKLGETEAFF
TRBJ1-2	TRBV18	NA	NA	TGTGCCAGCTCACCGTCCCGAGGGGATGGCTACACCTTC	CASSPSRGDGYTF
TRBJ2-1	TRBV30	NA	NA	TGTGCCTGGAAAGTGGACAGCGAACACAATGAGCAGTTCTTC	CAWKVDSEHNEQFF
TRBJ1-2	TRBV5-1	NA	TRBD1	TGCGCCAGCAGCCGCTCGGGACAGGTTGACTATGGCTACACCTTC	CASSRSGQVDYGYTF
TRBJ1-5	TRBV5-5	few	TRBD1	TGTGCCAGCAGCAGGGGGTGGGGACAGGGGAATCAGCCCCAGCATTTT	CASSRGWGQGNQPQHF
TRBJ1-4	TRBV6-1	NA	NA	TGTGCCAGCAGTCCCCTACTGAATGAAAAACTGTTTTTT	CASSPLLNEKLFF
TRBJ1-1	TRBV10-3	few	NA	TGTGCCACCCGTCTGAACACTGAAGCTTTCTTT	CATRLNTEAFF
TRBJ2-7	TRBV6-5	few	NA	TGTGCCAGCAGTTCGGCAGTGGAGCAGTACTTC	CASSSAVEQYF
TRBJ1-5	TRBV11-2	NA	TRBD1	TGTGCCAGCAGCCGGACAGGGAGCAATCAGCCCCAGCATTTT	CASSRTGSNQPQHF
TRBJ1-1	TRBV6-1	NA	NA	TGTGCCAGCAGCCCCCGGGACCTCAACACTGAAGCTTTCTTT	CASSPRDLNTEAFF
TRBJ1-1	TRBV20-1	NA	NA	TGCAGTGCCGATACGGGGGGCGAGGCTTTCTTT	CSADTGGEAFF
TRBJ2-3	TRBV5-6	NA	TRBD1	TGTGCCAGCAGCTTGGGGACAGGGAGCGCAACAGATACGCAGTATTTT	CASSLGTGSATDTQYF
TRBJ1-2	TRBV5-1	NA	TRBD1	TGCGCCAGCAGCAGGGACAGGGGGAACTATGGCTACACCTTC	CASSRDRGNYGYTF
TRBJ1-3	TRBV9	NA	NA	TGTGCCAGCAGCGTAGAGGGGAGGACTGGAAACACCATATATTTT	CASSVEGRTGNTIYF
TRBJ1-6	TRBV14	NA	NA	TGTGCCAGCAGCCAAGAGTTGGGAGGGCTCGGGTATAATTCACCCCTCCACTTT	CASSQELGGLGYNSPLHF
TRBJ1-4	TRBV2	NA	NA	TGTGCCAGCAGTGAAGAGGGGGGGCAAGGTGAAAAACTGTTTTTT	CASSEEGGQGEKLFF
TRBJ1-3	TRBV9	few	NA	TGTGCCAGCAGCGTAGGTGGAGGGGGTGCCGCGACAGGCATATATTTT	CASSVGGGGAATGIYF
TRBJ2-2	TRBV6-4	NA	NA	TGTGCCAGTGCCCTAGGAGTTAACACCGGGGAGCTGTTTTTT	CASALGVNTGELFF
TRBJ2-5	TRBV5-6	NA	NA	TGTGCCAGCAGCTTGGCCAAGATTGGGGGCGATGAGACCCAGTACTTC	CASSLAKIGGDETQYF
TRBJ1-2	TRBV4-1	NA	NA	TGCGCCAGCAGCCAAGGCCCAACGAACTATGGCTACACCTTC	CASSQGPTNYGYTF
TRBJ1-2	TRBV1	NA	NA	TGCCATCGGGGGTTGTACTATGGCTACACCTTC	CHRGLYYGYTF
TRBJ1-2	TRBV10-3	NA	NA	TGTGCCATCACGTCGCGCGGTTATGGCTACACCTTC	CAITSRGYGYTF
TRBJ2-3	TRBV7-9	NA	NA	TGTGCCAGCAGCCCTAAAGTCAGAATTGCAGATACGCAGTATTTT	CASSPKVRIADTQYF
TRBJ1-2	TRBV7-8	many	NA	TGTGCCAGCAGCTTAGCCCCCCGGGGCCATGGCTACACCTTC	CASSLAPRGHGYTF
TRBJ2-2	TRBV5-1	NA	TRBD1	TGCGCCAGCAGCCCGGCTACAGGGGTGACCGGGGAGCTGTTTTTT	CASSPATGVTGELFF
TRBJ1-3	TRBV7-2	NA	NA	TGTGCCAGCAGCTTGAGGGAGGGGGTAGGAAACACCATATATTTT	CASSLREGVGNTIYF
TRBJ2-7	TRBV6-5	NA	NA	TGTGCCAGCAGTAGGCTCCAGGGAGCCCACGAGCAGTACTTC	CASSRLQGAHEQYF
TRBJ2-5	TRBV11-3	NA	NA	TGTGCCAGCAGCTCCGGGGGGCGCGGCGAGACCCAGTACTTC	CASSSGGRGETQYF
TRBJ2-5	TRBV7-7	NA	TRBD1	TGTGCCAGCAGCCCTCGACAGGGGGGGGAGACCCAGTACTTC	CASSPRQGGETQYF
TRBJ2-3	TRBV2	NA	TRBD2	TGTGCCAGCAAGCGGGACGCATACACAGATACGCAGTATTTT	CASKRDAYTDTQYF
TRBJ1-1	TRBV4-1	NA	TRBD1	TGCGCCAGCAGCCAAGTACTCACAGGGGCTTTGAACACTGAAGCTTTCTTT	CASSQVLTGALNTEAFF
TRBJ2-1	TRBV2	NA	NA	TGTGCCAGCAGGGTAGACCTAAGCTCCTACAATGAGCAGTTCTTC	CASRVDLSSYNEQFF
TRBJ2-5	TRBV16	NA	NA	TGTGCCAGCAGCCAATATGGTCCAGGCGGGGAGACCCAGTACTTC	CASSQYGPGGETQYF
TRBJ1-3	TRBV7-2	NA	NA	TGTGCCAGCAGCTCCCCTGGAATGGCAGCCCGAGGCACCATATATTTT	CASSSPGMAARGTIYF
TRBJ2-1	TRBV9	NA	NA	TGTGCCAGCAGTCTCACCTTGAACGAGCAGTTCTTC	CASSLTLNEQFF
TRBJ1-3	TRBV6-1	few	NA	TGTGCCTCTCGAACGAACTCTGGAAACACCATATATTTT	CASRTNSGNTIYF
TRBJ2-2	TRBV27	few	NA	TGTGCCAGCAGGATAGACAGGCGAAGGAACACCGGGGAGCTGTTTTTT	CASRIDRRRNTGELFF
TRBJ2-4	TRBV6-5	NA	NA	TGTGCCAGCAGAGACGAGGGGGGTCCGAACAACATTCAGTACTTC	CASRDEGGPNNIQYF
TRBJ2-1	TRBV29-1	few	NA	TGCAGCGGTGGACCCACCCCCCGCTACAATGAGCAGTTCTTC	CSGGPTPRYNEQFF
TRBJ2-5	TRBV5-1	NA	NA	TGCGCCAGCAGCTTGAATCGGGGTCAAGAGACCCAGTACTTC	CASSLNRGQETQYF